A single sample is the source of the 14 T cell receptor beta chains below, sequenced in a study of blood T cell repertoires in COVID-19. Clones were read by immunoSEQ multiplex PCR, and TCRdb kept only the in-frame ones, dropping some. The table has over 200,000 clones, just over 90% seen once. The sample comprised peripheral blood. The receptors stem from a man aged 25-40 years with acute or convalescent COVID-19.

DNA of the CDR3: TGTGCCAGCTCACCCTCCCCGGTCGGCAATCAGCCCCAGCATTTT. This sequence encodes CASSPSPVGNQPQHF. This rearrangement joins TRBV18 to TRBJ1-5, with D hard to call. Trimming took off 3 bases at V and 2 bases at J, with 11 bases between the two ends. The CDR3 spans 15 residues. Germline V lookup: CDR1 KGHSH, CDR2 LQKENI.

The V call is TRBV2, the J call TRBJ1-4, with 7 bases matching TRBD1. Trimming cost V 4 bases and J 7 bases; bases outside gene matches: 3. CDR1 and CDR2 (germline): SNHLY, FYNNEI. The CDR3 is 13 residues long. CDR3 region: CASSGQGSEKLFF. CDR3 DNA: TGTGCCAGCAGTGGACAGGGTAGTGAAAAACTGTTTTTT. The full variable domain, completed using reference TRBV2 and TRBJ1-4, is EPEVTQTPSHQVTQMGQEVILRCVPISNHLYFYWYRQILGQKVEFLVSFYNNEISEKSEIFDDQFSVERPDGSNFTLKIRSTKLEDSAMYFCASSGQGSEKLFFGSGTQLSVL.

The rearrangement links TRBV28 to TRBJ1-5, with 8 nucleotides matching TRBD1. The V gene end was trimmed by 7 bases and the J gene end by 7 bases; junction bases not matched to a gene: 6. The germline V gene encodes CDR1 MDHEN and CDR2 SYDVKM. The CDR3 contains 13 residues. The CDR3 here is CASTEAGGQPQHF. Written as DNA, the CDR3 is TGTGCCAGCACGGAAGCAGGGGGCCAGCCCCAGCATTTT.

Here the CDR3 reads CASSLTSGLAGGEQFF. The CDR3, as DNA: TGTGCCAGCAGCCTTACCTCGGGACTAGCGGGGGGGGAGCAGTTCTTC. The chain combines TRBV7-2 with TRBJ2-1; 16 bases are a match to TRBD2. Trimming removed 5 bases from V and 10 bases from J; junction bases left unmatched: 8. Germline CDR1 reads SGHTA; CDR2 reads FQGNSA. The CDR3 runs to 16 residues.

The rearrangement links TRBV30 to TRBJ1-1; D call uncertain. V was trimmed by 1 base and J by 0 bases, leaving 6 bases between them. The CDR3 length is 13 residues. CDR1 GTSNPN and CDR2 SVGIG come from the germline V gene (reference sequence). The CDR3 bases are TGTGCCTGGAGTGATCAGTTGAACACTGAAGCTTTCTTT. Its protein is CAWSDQLNTEAFF.

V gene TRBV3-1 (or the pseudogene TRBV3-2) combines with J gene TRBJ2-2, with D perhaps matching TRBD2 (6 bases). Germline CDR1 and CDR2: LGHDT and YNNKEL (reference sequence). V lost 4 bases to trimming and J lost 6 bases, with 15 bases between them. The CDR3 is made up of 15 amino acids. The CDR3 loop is CASSLGTGGAGELFF. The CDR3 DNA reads TGTGCCAGCAGCCTCGGGACGGGCGGGGCCGGGGAGCTGTTTTTT.

The CDR3 loop is CASRVVMNTEAFF. The DNA for the CDR3 is TGTGCCAGCAGAGTAGTGATGAACACTGAAGCTTTCTTT. The chain has TRBV6-5 and TRBJ1-1; D not certain. V lost 6 bases and J lost 0, with 8 bases in between. Germline V gene sequence: CDR1 MNHEY, CDR2 SVGAGI. This CDR3 spans 13 amino acids.

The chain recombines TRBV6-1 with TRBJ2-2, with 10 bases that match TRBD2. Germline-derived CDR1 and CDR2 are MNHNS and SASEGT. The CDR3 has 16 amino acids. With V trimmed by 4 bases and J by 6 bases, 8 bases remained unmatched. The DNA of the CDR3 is TGTGCCAGCAGTGGGAGGACTAGCGGTTTCCCCGGGGAGCTGTTTTTT. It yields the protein CASSGRTSGFPGELFF.

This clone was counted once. The DNA of the CDR3 is TGCAGCGCCAGCGAAACAACTAATGAAAAACTGTTTTTT. Its translation: CSASETTNEKLFF. The V gene is TRBV29-1, the J gene TRBJ1-4; D is ambiguous. The CDR3 extends over 13 amino acids. The germline CDR1 and CDR2 sequences are SQVTM and ANQGSEA. Trimming took 7 bases from V and 0 from J, leaving 9 bases between them.

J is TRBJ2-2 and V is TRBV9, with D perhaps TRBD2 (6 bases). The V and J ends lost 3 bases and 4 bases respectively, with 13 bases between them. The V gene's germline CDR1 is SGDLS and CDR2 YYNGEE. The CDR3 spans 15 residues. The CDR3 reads CASSAGGLLTGELFF. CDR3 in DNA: TGTGCCAGCAGCGCTGGGGGACTCCTCACCGGGGAGCTGTTTTTT.

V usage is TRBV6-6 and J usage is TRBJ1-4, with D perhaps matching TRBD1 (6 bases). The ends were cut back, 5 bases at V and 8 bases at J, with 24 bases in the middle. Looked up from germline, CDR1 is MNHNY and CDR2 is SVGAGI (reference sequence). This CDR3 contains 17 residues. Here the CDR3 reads CASSRMGGAPRGEKLFF. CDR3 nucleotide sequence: TGTGCCAGCAGTCGGATGGGGGGGGCTCCACGGGGCGAAAAACTGTTTTTT.

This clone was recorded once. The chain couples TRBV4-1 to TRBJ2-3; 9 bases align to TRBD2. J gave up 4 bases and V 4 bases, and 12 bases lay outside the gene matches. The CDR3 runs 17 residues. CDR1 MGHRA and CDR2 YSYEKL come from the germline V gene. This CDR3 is CASSLQTLAGVADTQYF. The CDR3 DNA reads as TGCGCCAGCAGCCTCCAGACATTAGCGGGAGTGGCAGATACGCAGTATTTT.

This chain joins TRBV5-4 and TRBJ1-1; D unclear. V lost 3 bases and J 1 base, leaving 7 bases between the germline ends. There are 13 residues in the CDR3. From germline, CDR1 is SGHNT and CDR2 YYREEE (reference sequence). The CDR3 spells CASSSDWNTEAFF. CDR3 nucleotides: TGTGCCAGCAGCTCCGACTGGAACACTGAAGCTTTCTTT.

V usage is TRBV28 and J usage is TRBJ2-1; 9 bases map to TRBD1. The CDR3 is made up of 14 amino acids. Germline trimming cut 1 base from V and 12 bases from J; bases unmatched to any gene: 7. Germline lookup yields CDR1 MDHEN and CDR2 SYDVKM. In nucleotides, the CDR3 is TGTGCCAGCAGTTTATTCGGGACAGGGAAGGGGCAGTTCTTC. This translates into CASSLFGTGKGQFF.